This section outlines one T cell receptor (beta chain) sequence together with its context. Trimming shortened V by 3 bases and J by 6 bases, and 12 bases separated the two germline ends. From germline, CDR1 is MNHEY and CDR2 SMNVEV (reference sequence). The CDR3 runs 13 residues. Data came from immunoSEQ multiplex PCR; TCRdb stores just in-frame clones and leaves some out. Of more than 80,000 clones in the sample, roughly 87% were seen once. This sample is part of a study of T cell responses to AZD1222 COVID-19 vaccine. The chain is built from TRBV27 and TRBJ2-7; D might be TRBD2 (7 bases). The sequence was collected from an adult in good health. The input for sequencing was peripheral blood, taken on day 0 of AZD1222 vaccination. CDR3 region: CASSFRGASEQYF. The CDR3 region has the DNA TGTGCCAGCAGTTTCCGGGGGGCCAGCGAGCAGTACTTC.